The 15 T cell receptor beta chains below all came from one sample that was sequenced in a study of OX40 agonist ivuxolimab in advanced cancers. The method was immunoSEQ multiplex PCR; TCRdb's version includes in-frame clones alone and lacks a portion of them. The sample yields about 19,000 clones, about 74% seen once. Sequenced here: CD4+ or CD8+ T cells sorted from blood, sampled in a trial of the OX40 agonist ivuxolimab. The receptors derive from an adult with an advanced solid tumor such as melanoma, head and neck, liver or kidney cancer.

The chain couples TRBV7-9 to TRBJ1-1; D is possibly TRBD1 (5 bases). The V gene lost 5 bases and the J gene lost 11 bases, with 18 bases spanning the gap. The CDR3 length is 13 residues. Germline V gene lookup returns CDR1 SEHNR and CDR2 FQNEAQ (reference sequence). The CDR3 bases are TGTGCCAGCAGCCCGAGCGCAGGGAGAGAGGCTTTCTTT. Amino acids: CASSPSAGREAFF.

The DNA of the CDR3 is TGTGCCAGCAGCTTGGACTCCTACCCTGGAAACACCATATATTTT. It codes for CASSLDSYPGNTIYF. The rearrangement joins TRBV5-4 to TRBJ1-3; D ambiguous. Germline V gene sequence: CDR1 SGHNT, CDR2 YYREEE (reference sequence). CDR3 length: 15 residues. The germline V and J ends were trimmed by 0 bases and 2 bases, with 9 bases remaining between them.

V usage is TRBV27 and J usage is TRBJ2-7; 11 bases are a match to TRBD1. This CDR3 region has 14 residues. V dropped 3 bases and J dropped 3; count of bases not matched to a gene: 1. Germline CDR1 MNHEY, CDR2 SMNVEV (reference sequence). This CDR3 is CASSFGTGGYEQYF. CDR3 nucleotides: TGTGCCAGCAGTTTCGGGACAGGGGGCTACGAGCAGTACTTC.

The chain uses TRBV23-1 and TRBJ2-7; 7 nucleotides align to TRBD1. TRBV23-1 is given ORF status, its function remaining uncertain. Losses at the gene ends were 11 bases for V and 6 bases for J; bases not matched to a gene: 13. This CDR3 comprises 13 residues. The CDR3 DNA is TGCGCCTTATTGGCAGGGGGTCGAGGCGAGCAGTACTTC. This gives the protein CALLAGGRGEQYF.

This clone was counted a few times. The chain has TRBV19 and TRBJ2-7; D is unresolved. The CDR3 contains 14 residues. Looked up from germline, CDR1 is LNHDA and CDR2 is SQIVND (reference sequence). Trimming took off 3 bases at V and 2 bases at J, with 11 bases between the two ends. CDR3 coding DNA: TGTGCCAGTAGTATCGCGCTAGGAACCTACGAGCAGTACTTC. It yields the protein CASSIALGTYEQYF.

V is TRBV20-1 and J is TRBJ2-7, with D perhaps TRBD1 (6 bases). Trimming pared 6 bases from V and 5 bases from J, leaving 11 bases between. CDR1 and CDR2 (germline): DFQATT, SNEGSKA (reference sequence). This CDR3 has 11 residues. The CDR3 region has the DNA TGCAGTGCAACGCAGGGGAACGAGCAGTACTTC. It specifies CSATQGNEQYF.

CDR3 DNA: TGTGCCTGGAGTTTGTCTCTAGCGGAGTACCAAGAGACCCAGTACTTC. It encodes CAWSLSLAEYQETQYF. The chain has TRBV30 and TRBJ2-5; 7 positions match TRBD2. J lost 0 bases, V lost 2 bases, and 9 bases had no gene match. Per the germline V gene, CDR1 is GTSNPN and CDR2 is SVGIG (reference sequence). This CDR3 has 16 residues. Full variable domain (rest looked up from reference TRBV30 and TRBJ2-5): SQTIHQWPATLVQPVGSPLSLECTVEGTSNPNLYWYRQAAGRGLQLLFYSVGIGQISSEVPQNLSASRPQDRQFILSSKKLLLSDSGFYLCAWSLSLAEYQETQYFGPGTRLLVL.

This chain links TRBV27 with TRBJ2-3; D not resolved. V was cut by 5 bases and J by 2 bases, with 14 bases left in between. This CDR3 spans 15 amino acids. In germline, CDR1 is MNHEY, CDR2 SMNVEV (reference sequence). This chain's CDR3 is CASSPRIPDTDTQYF. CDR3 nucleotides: TGTGCCAGCAGTCCTAGGATTCCCGACACAGATACGCAGTATTTT.

This CDR3 is CASSLSPDGTYEQYF. CDR3 nucleotide sequence: TGTGCCAGCAGCTTAAGCCCGGACGGAACCTACGAGCAGTACTTC. V gene TRBV11-2 combines with J gene TRBJ2-7; D remains unclear. V lost 2 bases and J lost 2, with 13 bases in between. This CDR3 is built from 15 residues. In germline, CDR1 is SGHAT, CDR2 FQNNGV.

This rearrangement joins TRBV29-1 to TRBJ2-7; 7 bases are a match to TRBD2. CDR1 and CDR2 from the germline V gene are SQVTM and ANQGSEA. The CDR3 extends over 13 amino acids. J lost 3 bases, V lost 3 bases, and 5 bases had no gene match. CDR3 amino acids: CSVEAGTNYEQYF. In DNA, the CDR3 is TGCAGCGTTGAGGCCGGGACTAACTACGAGCAGTACTTC.

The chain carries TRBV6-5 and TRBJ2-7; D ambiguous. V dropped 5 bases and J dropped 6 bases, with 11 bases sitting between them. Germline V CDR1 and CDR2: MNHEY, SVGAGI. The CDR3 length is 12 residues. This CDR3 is CASSVMDAEQYF. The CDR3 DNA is TGTGCCAGCAGTGTCATGGACGCCGAGCAGTACTTC.

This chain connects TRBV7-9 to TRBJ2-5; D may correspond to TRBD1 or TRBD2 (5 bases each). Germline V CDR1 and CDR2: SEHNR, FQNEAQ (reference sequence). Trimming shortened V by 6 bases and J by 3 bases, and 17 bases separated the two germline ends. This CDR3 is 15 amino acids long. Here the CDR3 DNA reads TGTGCCAGCAGATCGCACGGGACCGCAAAAGAGACCCAGTACTTC. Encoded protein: CASRSHGTAKETQYF. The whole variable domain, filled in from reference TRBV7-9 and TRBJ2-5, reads DTGVSQNPRHKITKRGQNVTFRCDPISEHNRLYWYRQTLGQGPEFLTYFQNEAQLEKSRLLSDRFSAERPKGSFSTLEIQRTEQGDSAMYLCASRSHGTAKETQYFGPGTRLLVL.

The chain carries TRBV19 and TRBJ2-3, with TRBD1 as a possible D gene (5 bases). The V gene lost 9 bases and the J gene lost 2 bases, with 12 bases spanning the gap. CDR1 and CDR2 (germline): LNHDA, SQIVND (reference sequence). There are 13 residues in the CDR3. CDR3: CASRAGYTDTQYF. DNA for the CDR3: TGTGCCAGCCGGGCAGGGTACACAGATACGCAGTATTTT.

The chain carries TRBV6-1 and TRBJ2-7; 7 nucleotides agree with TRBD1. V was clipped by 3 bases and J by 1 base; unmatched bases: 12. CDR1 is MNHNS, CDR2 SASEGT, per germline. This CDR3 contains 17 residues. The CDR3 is CASSESTSGTVSYEQYF. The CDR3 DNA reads TGTGCCAGCAGTGAGTCCACCTCCGGGACAGTTTCCTACGAGCAGTACTTC.

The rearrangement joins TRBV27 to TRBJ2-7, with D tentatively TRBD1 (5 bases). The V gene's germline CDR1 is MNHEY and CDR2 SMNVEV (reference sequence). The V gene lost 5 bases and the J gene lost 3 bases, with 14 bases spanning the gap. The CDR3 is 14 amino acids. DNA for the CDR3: TGTGCCAGCAGTGGACACGGCGAAGGCTACGAGCAGTACTTC. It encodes CASSGHGEGYEQYF.